A selection of T cell receptor beta chains follows, all from one sample in a study of blood T cell repertoires in COVID-19. Some clones are missing from TCRdb's copy, which holds only in-frame ones; the method was immunoSEQ multiplex PCR. The repertoire holds about 110,000 clones, with about 90% as singletons. Input material: peripheral blood. The receptor set was obtained from a human donor in a cohort sampled during active COVID-19. Each CDR3 is given with its conserved first and last residue. A D gene is named only where the DNA matches it firmly. Rows may omit the clone size; those that give it use once, few, many or a size class.

TRBJ1-1 | once | . | TRBV6-6 | CASSYEVAYLNTEAFF | TGTGCCAGCAGTTACGAAGTTGCGTATCTGAACACTGAAGCTTTCTTT
TRBJ2-7 | . | TRBD1 | TRBV3-1/TRBV3-2 | CASRDRDTYEQYF | TGTGCCAGCAGGGACAGGGACACCTACGAGCAGTACTTC
TRBJ2-5 | . | . | TRBV5-1 | CASSEGAEETQYF | TGCGCCAGCAGCGAAGGAGCGGAAGAGACCCAGTACTTC
TRBJ2-7 | . | TRBD2 | TRBV10-3 | CAIKEGGDYEQYF | TGTGCCATCAAGGAGGGAGGGGACTACGAGCAGTACTTC
TRBJ2-7 | . | TRBD1 | TRBV27 | CATRRDSLYEQYF | TGTGCCACCCGTCGGGACAGCCTATACGAGCAGTACTTC
TRBJ1-1 | . | . | TRBV2 | CASRQRESLNTEAFF | TGTGCCAGCAGGCAGCGCGAATCCTTGAACACTGAAGCTTTCTTT
TRBJ1-1 | . | . | TRBV10-3 | CAISEEVGTEAFF | TGTGCCATCAGTGAAGAGGTTGGTACTGAAGCTTTCTTT
TRBJ2-5 | . | TRBD1 | TRBV10-3 | CAISRTGESKETQYF | TGTGCCATCAGTAGAACAGGGGAGTCCAAAGAGACCCAGTACTTC
TRBJ2-7 | . | . | TRBV11-2 | CASSLVGRPWEQYF | TGTGCCAGCAGCTTAGTGGGCAGACCCTGGGAGCAGTACTTC
TRBJ2-7 | . | . | TRBV6-1 | CATEGGGSSYEQYF | TGTGCCACCGAGGGAGGGGGTAGCTCCTACGAGCAGTACTTC
TRBJ2-1 | . | TRBD2 | TRBV10-3 | CATTAGDLNEQFF | TGTGCCACAACAGCGGGGGACTTAAATGAGCAGTTCTTC
TRBJ1-6 | . | TRBD1 | TRBV28 | CATRTGRDSPLHF | TGTGCCACCCGGACAGGGAGGGATTCACCCCTCCACTTT
TRBJ1-2 | . | . | TRBV5-6 | CASSSSQGNGYTF | TGTGCCAGCAGCTCCAGTCAGGGTAATGGCTACACCTTC
TRBJ2-7 | . | TRBD2 | TRBV11-3 | CASKGGRASYEQYF | TGTGCCAGCAAGGGCGGGAGGGCCTCCTACGAGCAGTACTTC
TRBJ1-5 | . | TRBD1 | TRBV14 | CASSRRDSKNQPQHF | TGTGCCAGCAGCCGCCGGGACAGTAAGAATCAGCCCCAGCATTTT
TRBJ2-7 | . | . | TRBV7-8 | CASSFGQSYEQYF | TGTGCCAGCAGCTTTGGACAGTCCTACGAGCAGTACTTC
TRBJ2-3 | . | TRBD1 | TRBV6-5 | CASSYSGTGSDTQYF | TGTGCCAGCAGTTACTCCGGGACAGGATCGGATACGCAGTATTTT
TRBJ2-2 | . | . | TRBV19 | CASSIPGEAGELFF | TGTGCCAGTAGTATCCCGGGAGAGGCCGGGGAGCTGTTTTTT
TRBJ2-1 | . | TRBD2 | TRBV10-3 | CATGTSGAQQFF | TGTGCCACGGGGACTAGCGGGGCTCAGCAGTTCTTC
TRBJ2-7 | . | . | TRBV10-3 | CAISESVEEQYF | TGTGCCATCAGTGAGTCTGTAGAGGAGCAGTACTTC
TRBJ2-5 | . | . | TRBV10-2 | CASSESSRETQYF | TGCGCCAGCAGTGAGTCCTCTAGGGAGACCCAGTACTTC
TRBJ1-4 | . | TRBD1 | TRBV3-1/TRBV3-2 | CASSRRTGVTNEKLFF | TGTGCCAGCAGCCGTAGGACAGGGGTAACTAATGAAAAACTGTTTTTT
TRBJ2-3 | . | . | TRBV5-1 | CASSYSGGRVSDTQYF | TGCGCCAGCAGCTACTCCGGGGGGCGCGTGTCTGATACGCAGTATTTT
TRBJ2-1 | once | . | TRBV9 | CASSAGEQATYNEQFF | TGTGCCAGCAGCGCAGGGGAACAGGCCACCTACAATGAGCAGTTCTTC
TRBJ2-1 | . | TRBD2 | TRBV3-1/TRBV3-2 | CASSQDRGAYNEQFF | TGTGCCAGCAGCCAAGATCGGGGGGCCTACAATGAGCAGTTCTTC
TRBJ2-1 | . | TRBD1 | TRBV5-1 | CASSLTEATGTGQFF | TGCGCCAGTAGCCTGACGGAAGCGACAGGGACAGGCCAGTTCTTC
TRBJ2-5 | . | TRBD1 | TRBV5-1 | CASSLNRGELQETQYF | TGCGCCAGCAGCTTAAACAGGGGTGAACTACAAGAGACCCAGTACTTC
TRBJ1-6 | . | . | TRBV6-1 | CASSESVNYLHF | TGTGCCAGCAGTGAAAGCGTCAACTACCTCCACTTT
TRBJ2-1 | . | TRBD2 | TRBV11-2 | CASSSLAGVYNEQFF | TGTGCCAGCAGCTCGCTAGCGGGAGTTTACAATGAGCAGTTCTTC
TRBJ2-1 | once | TRBD2 | TRBV9 | CASSVGTSGVSYNEQFF | TGTGCCAGCAGCGTAGGGACTAGCGGGGTCAGCTACAATGAGCAGTTCTTC
TRBJ1-2 | . | TRBD1 | TRBV6-6 | CASSYIQGAGGYTF | TGTGCCAGCAGTTACATCCAGGGGGCTGGGGGCTACACCTTC
TRBJ2-3 | . | TRBD2 | TRBV28 | CASSPILAGVGDTQYF | TGTGCCAGCAGTCCCATTCTAGCGGGGGTGGGGGATACGCAGTATTTT
TRBJ2-3 | . | TRBD2 | TRBV6-5 | CASSQTSGSYMYF | TGTGCCAGCAGCCAAACTAGCGGGAGCTATATGTATTTT
TRBJ2-2 | few | . | TRBV3-1/TRBV3-2 | CASSQVLRNTGELFF | TGTGCCAGCAGCCAAGTTTTGCGGAACACCGGGGAGCTGTTTTTT
TRBJ2-1 | . | . | TRBV4-2 | CASSQETGSSYNEQFF | TGTGCCAGCAGCCAAGAGACGGGGAGCTCCTACAATGAGCAGTTCTTC
TRBJ2-5 | . | TRBD1 | TRBV10-3 | CATLGQVTETQYF | TGTGCCACCCTTGGACAGGTGACGGAGACCCAGTACTTC
TRBJ2-2 | once | TRBD1 | TRBV28 | CASSYLDRGLTGELFF | TGTGCCAGCAGTTACCTTGACAGGGGGCTCACCGGGGAGCTGTTTTTT
TRBJ2-7 | . | . | TRBV11-3 | CASSFMGAYYEQYF | TGTGCCAGCAGCTTTATGGGGGCGTACTACGAGCAGTACTTC
TRBJ2-1 | . | . | TRBV5-1 | CASSLLRSSYNEQFF | TGCGCCAGCAGCTTGCTTCGGAGCTCCTACAATGAGCAGTTCTTC
TRBJ2-7 | once | TRBD1 | TRBV7-2 | CASSFTGTGGYEQYF | TGTGCCAGCAGCTTCACCGGGACAGGGGGCTACGAGCAGTACTTC
TRBJ2-7 | . | . | TRBV11-2 | CASSLVEGYEQYF | TGTGCCAGCAGCTTAGTGGAGGGCTACGAGCAGTACTTC
TRBJ1-5 | . | . | TRBV6-2/TRBV6-3 | CASSSDSAPSRQPQHF | TGTGCCAGCAGTTCGGACAGTGCCCCTTCGAGGCAGCCCCAGCATTTT
TRBJ1-3 | . | . | TRBV15 | CATSREALGGNTIYF | TGTGCCACCAGCAGAGAAGCCCTAGGAGGAAACACCATATATTTT
TRBJ2-3 | once | TRBD2 | TRBV29-1 | CSVLTSGESSTQYF | TGCAGCGTCCTGACTAGCGGGGAGTCTAGTACGCAGTATTTT
TRBJ1-1 | . | . | TRBV9 | CASSGGQGMTEAFF | TGTGCCAGCAGCGGAGGGCAGGGGATGACTGAAGCTTTCTTT
TRBJ1-2 | . | TRBD1 | TRBV4-1 | CASSQDWGQGANYGYTF | TGCGCCAGCAGCCAAGATTGGGGACAGGGGGCTAACTATGGCTACACCTTC
TRBJ2-3 | . | . | TRBV4-3 | CASSQEPGMSTDTQYF | TGCGCCAGCAGCCAAGAGCCCGGGATGTCGACAGATACGCAGTATTTT